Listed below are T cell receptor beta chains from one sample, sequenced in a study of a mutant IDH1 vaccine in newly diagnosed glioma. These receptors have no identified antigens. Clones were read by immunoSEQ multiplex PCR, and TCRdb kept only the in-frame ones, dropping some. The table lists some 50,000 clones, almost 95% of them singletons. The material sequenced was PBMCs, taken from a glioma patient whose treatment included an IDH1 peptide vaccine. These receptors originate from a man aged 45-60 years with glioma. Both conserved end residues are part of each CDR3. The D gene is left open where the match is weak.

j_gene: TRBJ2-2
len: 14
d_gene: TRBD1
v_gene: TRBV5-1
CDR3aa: CASSPTGGPGELFF

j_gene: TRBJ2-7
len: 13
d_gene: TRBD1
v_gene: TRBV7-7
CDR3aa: CASSYAGGFEQYF

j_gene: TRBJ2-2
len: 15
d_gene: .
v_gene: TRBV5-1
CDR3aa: CASSLNILGTGELFF

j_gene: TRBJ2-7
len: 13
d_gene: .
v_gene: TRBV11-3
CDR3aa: CASSSGPSYEQYF

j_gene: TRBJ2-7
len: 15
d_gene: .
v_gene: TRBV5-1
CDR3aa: CASSHFRDVPYEQYF

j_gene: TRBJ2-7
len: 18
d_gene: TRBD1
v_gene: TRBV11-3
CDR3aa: CASSSRSGQLSPAYEQYF

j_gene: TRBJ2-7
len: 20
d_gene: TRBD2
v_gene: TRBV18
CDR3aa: CASSPWLAGGQTPSSYEQYF

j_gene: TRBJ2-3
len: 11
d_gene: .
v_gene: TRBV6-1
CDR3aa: CAGREADTQYF

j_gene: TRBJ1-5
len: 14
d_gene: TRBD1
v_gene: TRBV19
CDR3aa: CASRTTGGGQPQHF

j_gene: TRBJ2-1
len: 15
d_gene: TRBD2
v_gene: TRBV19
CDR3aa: CASSITSGGFNEQFF

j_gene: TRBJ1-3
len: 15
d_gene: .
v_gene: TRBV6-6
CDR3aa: CASSPQGTSGNTIYF

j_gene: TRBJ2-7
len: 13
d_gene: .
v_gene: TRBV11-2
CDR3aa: CASSSGTLYEQYF

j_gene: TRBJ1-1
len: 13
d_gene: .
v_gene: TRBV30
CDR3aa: CAWIRTAGLSAFF

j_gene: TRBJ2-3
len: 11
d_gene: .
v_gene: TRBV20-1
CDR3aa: CSASRTDTQYF

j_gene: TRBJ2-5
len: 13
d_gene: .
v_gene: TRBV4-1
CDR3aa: CASSPRGEETQYF

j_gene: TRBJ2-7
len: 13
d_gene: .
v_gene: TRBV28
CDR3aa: CASSLSGPYEQYF

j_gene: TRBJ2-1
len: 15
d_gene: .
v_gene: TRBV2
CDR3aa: CASSKRHSSYNEQFF

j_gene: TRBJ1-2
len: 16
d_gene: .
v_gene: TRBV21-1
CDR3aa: CASSKSSRGDHYGYTF

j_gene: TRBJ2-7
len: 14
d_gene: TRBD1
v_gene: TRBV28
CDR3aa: CASSFGTASYEQYF

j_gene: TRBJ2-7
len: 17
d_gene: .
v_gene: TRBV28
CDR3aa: CASSSTAGGRITYEQYF

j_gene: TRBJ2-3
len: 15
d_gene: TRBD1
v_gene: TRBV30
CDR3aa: CAWNSGGSSTDTQYF

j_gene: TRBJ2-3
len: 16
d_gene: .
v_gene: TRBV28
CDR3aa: CASSLIPRRSTDTQYF

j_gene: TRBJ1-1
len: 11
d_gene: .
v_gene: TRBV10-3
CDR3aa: CAISGGSRAFF

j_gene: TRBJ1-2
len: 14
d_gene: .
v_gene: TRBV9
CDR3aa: CASSVGGVVDGYTF

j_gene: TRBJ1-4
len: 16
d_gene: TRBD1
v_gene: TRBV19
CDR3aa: CASRNSGTGLWEKLFF

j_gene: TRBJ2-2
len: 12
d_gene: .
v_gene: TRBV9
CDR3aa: CASSAGAGELFF

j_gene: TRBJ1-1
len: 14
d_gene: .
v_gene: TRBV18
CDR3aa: CASSPSSTSTEAFF

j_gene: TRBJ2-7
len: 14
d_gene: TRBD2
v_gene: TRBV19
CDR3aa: CASTGGRGSVEQYF

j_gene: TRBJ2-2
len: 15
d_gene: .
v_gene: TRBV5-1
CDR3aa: CASSPSRRESGELFF

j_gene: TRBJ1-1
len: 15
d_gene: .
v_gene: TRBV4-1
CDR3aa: CASSQETGMNTEAFF

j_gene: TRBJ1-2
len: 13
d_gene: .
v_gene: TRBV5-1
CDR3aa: CASSSSGRYGYTF